The source of this TCR beta chain is a study of cytomegalovirus exposure and HLA in healthy donors listed by TCRdb under 2017. At the level of the whole study: An earlier analysis of roughly 610 of the donors reported 276 Gb of sequence data and around 120 million unique TCR beta sequences obtained from about 180 million T cells. To study patterns of TCR occurrence, a later analysis re-analyzed previously published TCR beta repertoires from 666 donors and added high-resolution HLA genotyping. To decide whether each TCR beta V gene segment behaved as functional or pseudogenic, an earlier analysis of several hundred of the donors relied on high-throughput TCR beta sequencing. Using immunosequencing, the study profiled T cell repertoires from 666 subjects and related those repertoires to cytomegalovirus serostatus. The study aimed to test whether signatures of past pathogen exposure could be identified by cataloging public T cell receptors. Five DR-DQ haplotypes were handled as single units for association and clustering because linkage in the cohort was strong. An early release that covered some 630 HLA-typed donors contained approximately 300 gigabases of sequencing data and around 80 million unique TCR sequences. The genetic ancestry cluster associated with self-reported Caucasian donors included approximately 85% of the roughly 360 genotyped donors. The number of donors typed differed by locus, with 629-630 for A, B, C, DRB1 and DQB1, around 560 for DQA1, 606 for DPA1, and under 490 for DPB1. Genome-wide SNP genotypes for about three fifths of the 666 donors were used in a later genetic analysis, which treated that subset as a discovery cohort. The study combined high-throughput TCR immunosequencing, statistical association of individual TCRs with disease status, and machine learning to predict cytomegalovirus infection status. Alongside the repertoire data, information on donor age, sex, ethnicity and CMV serostatus was compiled. In addition to the first cohort of 666 subjects, a separate validation cohort of some 120 different subjects was used. Both class I and class II loci were covered by HLA typing, at four-digit resolution. Every discovery cohort repertoire had been produced on one sequencing platform. Among about 400 genotyped donors of the cohort, an average of approximately 240,000 unique TCR beta nucleotide sequences was sequenced per donor, of which 15% to 20% were non-productive. Rather than using new phenotypic data, the later analysis identified candidate immune exposures from TCR beta sequences and from how often those sequences occurred across donors.

Library creation used the immunoSEQ multiplex PCR assay. For the multiplex PCR, a mixture combining 60 forward primers for TCR Vbeta segments and 13 reverse primers for TCR Jbeta segments was used. The CDR3 region of rearranged TCR beta genes was amplified from genomic DNA with a multiplex PCR assay. The Illumina HiSeq System was used to sequence the amplified TCR beta libraries as 87-base-pair reads. Per the authors' processing: In a later analysis, approximately 74 million unique TCR beta chains were counted across the roughly 700 repertoires, and around 11 million of these chains were shared by at least two donors. A nearest-neighbor algorithm error-corrected the raw reads and collapsed the reads into unique sequences, merging closely related sequences to remove PCR and sequencing errors. V, D and J gene segments were assigned by aligning CDR3 sequences to IMGT reference sequences. Each retained sequence needed at least a six-nucleotide match to both a V gene segment and a J gene segment. A rearrangement was called productive if the CDR3 had no stop codons and remained in frame with V and J, and every other rearrangement was called non-productive. CDR3 was defined by IMGT convention, running from the second conserved V-encoded cysteine to the conserved J-encoded phenylalanine. In an earlier analysis of roughly 580 of the donors, sequences lacking an unambiguous match to a single V gene segment were excluded. In an earlier analysis of 500 to 750 of the donors, V segments were called functional above 56.7% productive rearrangements and were called segregating when the between-donor standard deviation exceeded 5%. A statistical classification framework was built to diagnose cytomegalovirus status from the catalog of TCR beta chain sequences. V and J gene assignment, in a later analysis, came from comparing TCR nucleotide sequences with IMGT/GENE-DB human TR gene sequences. Using the TCRdist pipeline, a later analysis assigned CDR3 sequences along with most-parsimonious VDJ recombination scenarios. A later analysis defined each TCR beta chain by its CDR3 amino acid sequence plus V-gene family, and excluded reads lacking a unique V-gene family. A later analysis removed several hundred highly shared, low-generation-probability nucleotide sequences to deal with suspected cross-contamination and a sequencing artifact. In a later analysis, a clonal expansion index for each public chain was calculated from normalized within-repertoire ranks of inferred template counts. In a later analysis, generation probabilities were computed with a VDJ recombination model fitted to out-of-frame rearrangements, and the resulting probabilities were checked against IGoR. In a later analysis, TCR-TCR, TCR-HLA and TCR-CMV co-occurrence was scored with hypergeometric tests, and a repertoire-size bias correction was applied to TCR pairs. To estimate false discovery rates, a later analysis permuted the HLA or CMV assignments 20 times. In a later analysis, co-occurring TCRs were grouped with DBSCAN, and TCRdist sequence similarity was added when clustering was performed within HLA-allele-positive subsets. Repertoires with fewer than 30,000 or more than 120,000 public chains, plus five repertoires with anomalous nucleotide sharing, were excluded from co-occurrence clustering. Imported from immuneACCESS, the table was reduced by TCRdb to in-frame sequences with V and J called. These copies leave out some clones; in studies compared against another copy, an unresolved V gene accounts for under half, and the cause of the remainder is not known. V and J calls and clone size are given by that table; D and trimming were obtained from the DNA. The sample table contains over 75,000 clones; only one count was recorded for 82% of them. The ten biggest clones cover roughly 3.4% of the sample.

Points the paper makes about the study in general: According to a later genetic analysis, donors in an Asian-associated ancestry cluster had fewer N-insertions in productive TCRs than the approximately 710-donor mean. The only immune exposure information available for the cohort was CMV serostatus. According to a later analysis, parvovirus B19, influenza, CMV and Epstein-Barr virus appeared linked to several top co-occurrence clusters. Broadly in line with IMGT annotations, most TCR beta V segments showed up in productive rearrangements about 90% or about 30% of the time in an earlier analysis of approximately 600 of the donors. Only TCR beta chains were sequenced in this cohort, and the absence of alpha or paired-chain data limited detectable features. In a later analysis, most CMV-associated TCR beta chains were found to appear HLA-restricted, with HLA associations seemingly driven largely by CMV exposure. In a later genetic analysis, a missense DCLRE1C variant was associated with V-gene and J-gene trimming of TCR beta chains, and the association was replicated in an independent cohort. Linkage disequilibrium might explain the correlated functional status among segregating V segments, but an unknown experimental factor could not be excluded. The classifier was reported to diagnose cytomegalovirus status with high specificity and sensitivity in both the original and validation cohorts. Roughly uniform sequencing depth across donors was assumed in presence/absence analyses, although this assumption may not hold. HLA typing was unavailable for some donors at each locus, so association tests used only the typed subset. A further reported finding was that TCR beta sequences accurately predicted the HLA-A and HLA-B alleles for most subjects in the first cohort. In a later analysis, HLA-associated TCR beta chains showed more clonal expansion and lower generation probabilities than non-associated chains that were equally common. The authors suggested that the approach could potentially be generalized to other disease states and immunological phenotypes. Some IMGT-functional V segments, including TRBV6-2 and TRBV6-3, could not be told apart with the 87-base-pair reads, so those segments were excluded. Seventeen rarely observed V segments, including chromosome 9 orphons, were excluded from the earlier analysis of several hundred of the donors because counts were too low. Across donors, most TCR sequences were observed very rarely, whereas some public TCRs were present in many individuals. The study listed over 150 TCR beta chains as associated with cytomegalovirus. A cluster of highly shared sequence variants was judged likely to be a technical artifact of the sequencing pipeline. In vitro tests confirmed that a few of the cytomegalovirus-associated TCR beta chains recognize cytomegalovirus antigens. In a later analysis, TCR association rates were found to vary across HLA loci, with the most associated TCRs seen for DRB1 alleles and the fewest for HLA-C alleles. When HLA alleles, especially DR and DQ, strongly co-occurred, attributing TCR associations to individual alleles was difficult. A later analysis associated about 17,000 TCR beta sequences with specific HLA alleles at a false discovery rate of 0.05.

The cohort consisted of 666 healthy bone marrow donors. Cohort members were all nominally healthy when sampled, although unrecorded immune exposures were likely present. The donor tested CMV seropositive and was one of the 289 seropositive cohort members. A peripheral blood sample was collected from each donor, and TCR beta sequencing was performed on peripheral blood mononuclear cells. The Qiagen DNeasy Blood Extraction Kit was used to extract genomic DNA from the blood cell samples. As concerns this clone: Which antigen it targets is not known. The input lacks base qualities; no much larger clone sits a single base away.

Trimming takes 1 base from V and 1 base from J, and the germline ends sit 13 bases apart. From a lookup of the germline V gene, CDR1 and CDR2 are SGHTA and FQGNSA. Inclusive of the bounding cysteine and phenylalanine, the CDR3 is 16 residues long. Only CDR3 DNA is held: 48 bases, read in frame from base 1. The rearranged segments are TRBV7-2 and TRBJ1-1, with no reliable assignment of the D segment. The material sequenced was PBMCs. The TCR was taken from a man younger than 45 in good health and CMV-seropositive. The DNA sequence reads TGTGCCAGCAGCTTAGACCCTTGGGCAGGGAACACTGAAGCTTTCTTT. This sequence encodes CASSLDPWAGNTEAFF.